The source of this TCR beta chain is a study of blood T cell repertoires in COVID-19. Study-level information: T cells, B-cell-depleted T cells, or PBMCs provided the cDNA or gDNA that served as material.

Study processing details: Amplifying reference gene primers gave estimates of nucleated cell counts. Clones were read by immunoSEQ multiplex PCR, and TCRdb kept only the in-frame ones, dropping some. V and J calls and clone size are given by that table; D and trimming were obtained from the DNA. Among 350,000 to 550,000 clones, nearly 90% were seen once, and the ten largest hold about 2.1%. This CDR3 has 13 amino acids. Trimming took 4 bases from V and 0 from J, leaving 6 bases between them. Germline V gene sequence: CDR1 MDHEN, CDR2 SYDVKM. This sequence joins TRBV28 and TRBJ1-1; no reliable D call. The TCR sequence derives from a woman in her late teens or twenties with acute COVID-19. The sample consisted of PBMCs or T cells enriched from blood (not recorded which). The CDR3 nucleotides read TGTGCCAGCAGTTGGGCCGTGAACACTGAAGCTTTCTTT. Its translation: CASSWAVNTEAFF.